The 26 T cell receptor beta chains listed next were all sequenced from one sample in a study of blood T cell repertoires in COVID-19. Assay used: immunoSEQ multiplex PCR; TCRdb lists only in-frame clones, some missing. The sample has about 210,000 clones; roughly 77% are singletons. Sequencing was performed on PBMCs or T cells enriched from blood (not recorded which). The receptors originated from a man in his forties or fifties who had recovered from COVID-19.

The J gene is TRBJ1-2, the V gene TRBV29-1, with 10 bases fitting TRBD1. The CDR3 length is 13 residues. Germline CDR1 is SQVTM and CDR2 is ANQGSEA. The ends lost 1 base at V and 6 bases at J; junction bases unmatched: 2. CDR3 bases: TGCAGCGTTGAAGGGGGGACAGGGGATGGCTACACCTTC. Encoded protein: CSVEGGTGDGYTF.

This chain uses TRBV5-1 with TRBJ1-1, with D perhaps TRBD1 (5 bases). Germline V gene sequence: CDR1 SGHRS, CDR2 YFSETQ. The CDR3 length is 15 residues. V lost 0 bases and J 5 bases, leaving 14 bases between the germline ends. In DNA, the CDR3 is TGCGCCAGCAGCTTGGAAGGAGGGAAGGGGACTGAAGCTTTCTTT. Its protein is CASSLEGGKGTEAFF.

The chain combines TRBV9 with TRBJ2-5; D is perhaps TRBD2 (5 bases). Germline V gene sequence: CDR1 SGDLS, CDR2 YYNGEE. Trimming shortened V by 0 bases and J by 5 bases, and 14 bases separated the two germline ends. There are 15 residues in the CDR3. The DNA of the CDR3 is TGTGCCAGCAGCGTAGGGTGGGAGCAGCGGGAGACCCAGTACTTC. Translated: CASSVGWEQRETQYF.

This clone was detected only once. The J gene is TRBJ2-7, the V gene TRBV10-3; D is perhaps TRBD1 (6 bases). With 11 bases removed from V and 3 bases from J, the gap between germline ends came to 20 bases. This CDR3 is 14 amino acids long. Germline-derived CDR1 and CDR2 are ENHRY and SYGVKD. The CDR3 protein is CAATDTGLGYEQYF. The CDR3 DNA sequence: TGTGCCGCGACTGATACAGGGCTAGGCTACGAGCAGTACTTC.

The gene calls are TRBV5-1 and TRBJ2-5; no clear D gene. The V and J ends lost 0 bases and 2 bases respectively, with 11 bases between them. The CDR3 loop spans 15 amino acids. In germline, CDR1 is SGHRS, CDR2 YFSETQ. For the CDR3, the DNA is TGCGCCAGCAGCTTGGAAGCCTCGGTTCAAGAGACCCAGTACTTC. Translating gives CASSLEASVQETQYF.

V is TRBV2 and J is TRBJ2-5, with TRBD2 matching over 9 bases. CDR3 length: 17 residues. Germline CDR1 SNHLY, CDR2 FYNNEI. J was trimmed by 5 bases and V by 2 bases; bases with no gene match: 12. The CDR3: CASSEIAGDLVGETQYF. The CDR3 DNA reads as TGTGCCAGCAGTGAAATAGCGGGAGATCTTGTGGGGGAGACCCAGTACTTC.

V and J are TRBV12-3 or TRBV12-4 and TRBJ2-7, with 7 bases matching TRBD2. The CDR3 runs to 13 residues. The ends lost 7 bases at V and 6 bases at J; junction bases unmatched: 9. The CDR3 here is CASTVGLVLEQYF. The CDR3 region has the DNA TGTGCCAGCACCGTAGGACTAGTCCTCGAGCAGTACTTC.

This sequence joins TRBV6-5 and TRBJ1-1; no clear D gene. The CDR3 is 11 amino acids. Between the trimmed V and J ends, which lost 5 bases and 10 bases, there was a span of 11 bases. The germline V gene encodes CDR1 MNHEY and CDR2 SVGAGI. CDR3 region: CASSPSVVAFF. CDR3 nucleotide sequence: TGTGCCAGCAGTCCGTCAGTTGTAGCTTTCTTT.

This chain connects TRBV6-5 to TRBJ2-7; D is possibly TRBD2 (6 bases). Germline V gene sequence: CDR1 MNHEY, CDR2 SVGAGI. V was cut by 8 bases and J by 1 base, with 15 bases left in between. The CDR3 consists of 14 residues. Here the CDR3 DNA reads TGTGCCAGCCAAGCGACTAGTCTATCCTACGAGCAGTACTTC. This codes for CASQATSLSYEQYF.

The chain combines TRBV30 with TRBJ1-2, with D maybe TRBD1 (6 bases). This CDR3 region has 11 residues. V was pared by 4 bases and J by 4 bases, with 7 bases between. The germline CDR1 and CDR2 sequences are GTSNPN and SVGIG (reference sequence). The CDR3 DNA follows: TGTGCCTGGAACAGGGTCTATGGCTACACCTTC. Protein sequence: CAWNRVYGYTF.

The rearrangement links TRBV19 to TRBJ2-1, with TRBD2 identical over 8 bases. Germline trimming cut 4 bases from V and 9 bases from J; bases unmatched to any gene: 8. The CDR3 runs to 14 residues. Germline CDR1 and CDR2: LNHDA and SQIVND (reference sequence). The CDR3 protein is CASSNSGISVEQFF. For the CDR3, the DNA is TGTGCCAGTAGTAATAGCGGGATCTCTGTTGAGCAGTTCTTC.

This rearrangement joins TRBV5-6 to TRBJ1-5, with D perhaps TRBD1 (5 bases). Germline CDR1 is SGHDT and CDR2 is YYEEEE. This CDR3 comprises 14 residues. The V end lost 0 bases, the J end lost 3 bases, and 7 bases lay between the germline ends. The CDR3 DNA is TGTGCCAGCAGCTTGGGACAGCTCAATCAGCCCCAGCATTTT. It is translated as CASSLGQLNQPQHF. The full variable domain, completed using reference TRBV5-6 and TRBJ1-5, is DAGVTQSPTHLIKTRGQQVTLRCSPKSGHDTVSWYQQALGQGPQFIFQYYEEEERQRGNFPDRFSGHQFPNYSSELNVNALLLGDSALYLCASSLGQLNQPQHFGDGTRLSIL.

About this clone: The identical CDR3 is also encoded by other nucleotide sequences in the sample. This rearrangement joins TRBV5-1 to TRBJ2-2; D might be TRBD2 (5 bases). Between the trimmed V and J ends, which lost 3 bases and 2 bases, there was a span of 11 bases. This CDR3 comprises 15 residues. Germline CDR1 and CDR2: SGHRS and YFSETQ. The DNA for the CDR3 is TGCGCCAGCAGCTCCGGACTTCTTAACACCGGGGAGCTGTTTTTT. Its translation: CASSSGLLNTGELFF. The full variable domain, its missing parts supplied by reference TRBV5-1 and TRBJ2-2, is KAGVTQTPRYLIKTRGQQVTLSCSPISGHRSVSWYQQTPGQGLQFLFEYFSETQRNKGNFPGRFSGRQFSNSRSEMNVSTLELGDSALYLCASSSGLLNTGELFFGEGSRLTVL.

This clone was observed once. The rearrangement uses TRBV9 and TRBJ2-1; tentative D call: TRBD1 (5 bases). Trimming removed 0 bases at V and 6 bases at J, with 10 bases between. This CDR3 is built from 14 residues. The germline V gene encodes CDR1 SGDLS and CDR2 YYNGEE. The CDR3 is CASSVGGRGNEQFF. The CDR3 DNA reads TGTGCCAGCAGCGTAGGCGGAAGGGGCAATGAGCAGTTCTTC.

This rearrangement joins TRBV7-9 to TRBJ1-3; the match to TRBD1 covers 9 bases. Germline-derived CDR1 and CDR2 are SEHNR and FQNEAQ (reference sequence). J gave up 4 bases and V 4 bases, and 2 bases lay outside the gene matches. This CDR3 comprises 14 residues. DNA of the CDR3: TGTGCCAGCAGCTCCGACAGGGGGGGAAACACCATATATTTT. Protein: CASSSDRGGNTIYF. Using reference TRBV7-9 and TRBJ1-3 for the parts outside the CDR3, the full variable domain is DTGVSQNPRHKITKRGQNVTFRCDPISEHNRLYWYRQTLGQGPEFLTYFQNEAQLEKSRLLSDRFSAERPKGSFSTLEIQRTEQGDSAMYLCASSSDRGGNTIYFGEGSWLTVV.

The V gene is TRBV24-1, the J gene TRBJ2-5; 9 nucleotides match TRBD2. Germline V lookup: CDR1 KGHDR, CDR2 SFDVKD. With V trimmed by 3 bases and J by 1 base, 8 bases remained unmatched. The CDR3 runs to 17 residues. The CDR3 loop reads CATSDAGSGGLQETQYF. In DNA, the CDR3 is TGTGCCACCAGTGATGCCGGTAGCGGGGGACTCCAAGAGACCCAGTACTTC.

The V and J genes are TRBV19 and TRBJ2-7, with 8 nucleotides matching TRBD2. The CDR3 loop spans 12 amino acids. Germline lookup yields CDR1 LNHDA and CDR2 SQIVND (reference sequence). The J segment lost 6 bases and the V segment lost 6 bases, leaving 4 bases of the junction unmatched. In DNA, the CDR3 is TGTGCCAGTAGCTCGGGGGGGGGCGAGCAGTACTTC. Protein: CASSSGGGEQYF. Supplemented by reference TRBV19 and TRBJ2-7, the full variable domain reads DGGITQSPKYLFRKEGQNVTLSCEQNLNHDAMYWYRQDPGQGLRLIYYSQIVNDFQKGDIAEGYSVSREKKESFPLTVTSAQKNPTAFYLCASSSGGGEQYFGPGTRLTVT.

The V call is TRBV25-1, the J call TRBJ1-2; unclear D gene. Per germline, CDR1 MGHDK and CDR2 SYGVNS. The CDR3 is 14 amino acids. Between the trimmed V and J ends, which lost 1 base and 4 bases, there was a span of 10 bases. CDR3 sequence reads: CASSELGRIYGYTF. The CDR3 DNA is TGTGCCAGCAGTGAATTGGGCAGGATCTATGGCTACACCTTC.

CDR3 nucleotide sequence: TGTGCCAGCACGGACACTCATAAAGGGAACTCTGGGGCCAACGTCCTGACTTTC. Translating it yields CASTDTHKGNSGANVLTF. The chain links TRBV2 to TRBJ2-6, with D perhaps TRBD1 (5 bases). The V gene's germline CDR1 is SNHLY and CDR2 FYNNEI. V was trimmed by 7 bases and J by 0 bases, leaving 19 bases between them. The CDR3 consists of 18 residues.

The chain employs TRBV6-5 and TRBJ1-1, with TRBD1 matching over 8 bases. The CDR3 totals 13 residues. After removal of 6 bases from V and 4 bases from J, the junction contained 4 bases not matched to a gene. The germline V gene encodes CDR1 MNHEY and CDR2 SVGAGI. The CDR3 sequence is CASSLTGGTEAFF. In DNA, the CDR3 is TGTGCCAGCAGCCTTACAGGGGGCACTGAAGCTTTCTTT.

The CDR3: CASGAVPSSYNEQFF. The CDR3 DNA follows: TGTGCCAGCGGGGCAGTTCCGAGCTCCTACAATGAGCAGTTCTTC. The chain uses TRBV7-6 and TRBJ2-1; TRBD1 might be the D (5 bases). Trimming pared 8 bases from V and 0 bases from J, leaving 14 bases between. The CDR3 sequence is 15 residues long. Germline CDR1 is SGHVS and CDR2 is FNYEAQ.

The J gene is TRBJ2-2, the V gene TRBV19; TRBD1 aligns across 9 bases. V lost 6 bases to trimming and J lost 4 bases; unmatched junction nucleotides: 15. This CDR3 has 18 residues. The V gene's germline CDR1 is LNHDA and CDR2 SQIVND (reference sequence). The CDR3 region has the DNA TGTGCCAGTAGAGGTGGGACAGGGCAACCTAGGGGCACCGGGGAGCTGTTTTTT. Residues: CASRGGTGQPRGTGELFF.

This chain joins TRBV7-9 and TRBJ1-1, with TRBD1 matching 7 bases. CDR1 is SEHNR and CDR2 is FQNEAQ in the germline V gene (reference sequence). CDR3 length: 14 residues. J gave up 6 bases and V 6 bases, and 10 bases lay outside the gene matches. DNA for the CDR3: TGTGCCAGCAGTGACAGGGCCCCATCAGCTGAAGCTTTCTTT. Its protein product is CASSDRAPSAEAFF.

CDR3 sequence (DNA): TGTGCCAGCAGTTCACAGGGCTACAATGAGCAGTTCTTC. This codes for CASSSQGYNEQFF. This chain joins TRBV12-3 or TRBV12-4 and TRBJ2-1; D possibly corresponds to TRBD1 (6 bases). CDR3 length: 13 residues. Trimming pared 4 bases from V and 3 bases from J, leaving 7 bases between.

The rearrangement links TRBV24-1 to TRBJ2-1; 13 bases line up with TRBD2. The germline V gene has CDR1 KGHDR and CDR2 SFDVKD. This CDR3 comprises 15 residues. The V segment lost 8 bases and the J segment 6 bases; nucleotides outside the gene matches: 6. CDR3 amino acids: CATMRTSGSSNEQFF. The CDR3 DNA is TGTGCCACCATGAGGACTAGCGGGAGTTCCAATGAGCAGTTCTTC.

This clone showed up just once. CDR3 sequence reads: CASSISRDRGTEAFF. DNA for the CDR3: TGTGCCAGCAGCATAAGCCGGGACAGGGGCACTGAAGCTTTCTTT. V is TRBV7-9 and J is TRBJ1-1, with TRBD1 matching over 10 bases. Losses at the gene ends were 5 bases for V and 4 bases for J; bases not matched to a gene: 7. Germline CDR1 and CDR2: SEHNR and FQNEAQ (reference sequence). The CDR3 is made up of 15 amino acids.